This T cell receptor (beta chain) was recorded in a study of cytomegalovirus exposure and HLA in healthy donors (dated by TCRdb to 2015 to 2018). As for the study more broadly: The 500 to 800 repertoires of the first cohort and the 110 or so validation repertoires were produced on the same platform, according to a later analysis. The study aimed to test whether cataloging public T cell receptors could reveal signatures of past pathogen exposure. Besides the first cohort of around 670 subjects, a separate validation cohort made up of roughly 120 different subjects was used. To predict cytomegalovirus infection status, the study combined high-throughput TCR immunosequencing, statistical association of individual TCRs with disease status, and machine learning.

Separate from the approximately 700-subject first cohort, the validation cohort of 90 to 150 subjects was the group to which the donors belonged. The library was produced with the immunoSEQ multiplex PCR assay. The original methods were these. A statistical classification framework was developed to diagnose cytomegalovirus status using the catalog of TCR beta chain sequences. TCRdb provides this immuneACCESS table in a form limited to in-frame rearrangements. Some clones are lacking; in checked studies, under half of them reflect an unresolved V gene, and why the rest are absent is not known. V, J and clone size reflect that table, while D and trimming were determined from the DNA. The sample records 82,000 or so clones, roughly 95% of which are singletons. The ten largest clones add up to roughly 0.75% of the sample. Broader findings and caveats from the paper: A later analysis lacked HLA typing for the validation cohort, so it scored co-occurrence in that cohort across all 120 or so repertoires. Subsequent analysis determined that TCRs grouped into clusters in the first cohort also showed a tendency toward co-occurrence across the roughly 120 validation repertoires, and approximately 94% of cluster scores exceeded 0. Most TCR sequences were seen in very few donors, while some public TCRs were found in many individuals. Three of the identified cytomegalovirus-associated TCR beta chains were confirmed in vitro to be specific for cytomegalovirus antigens. A total of 150 to 200 TCR beta chains were listed by the study as associated with cytomegalovirus. The authors suggested that the approach could potentially be generalized to other disease states and immunological phenotypes. The classifier was reported to diagnose cytomegalovirus status with high specificity and sensitivity in both the original and validation cohorts.

This clone has just one count. The clone's antigen remains unknown. Per-base qualities were not stored, and no clone one base away is much larger. The CDR3 starts with the cysteine, ends with the phenylalanine, and has 16 residues. Only CDR3 DNA is held: 48 bases, read in frame from base 1. Clipping removes 2 bases from V and 1 base from J, with 3 as the unmatched junction base count. According to the germline V gene (reference sequence), CDR1 reads SEHNR and CDR2 reads FQNEAQ. The chain is made from TRBV7-9 and TRBJ2-3, with 10 junctional bases fitting TRBD1. The receptor's source is a woman aged 18-29 years in good health and CMV-seronegative. Sequencing was performed on PBMCs. The DNA is TGTGCCAGCAGCTTAAGCGGGACAGGGGGCACAGATACGCAGTATTTT. Protein translation: CASSLSGTGGTDTQYF.